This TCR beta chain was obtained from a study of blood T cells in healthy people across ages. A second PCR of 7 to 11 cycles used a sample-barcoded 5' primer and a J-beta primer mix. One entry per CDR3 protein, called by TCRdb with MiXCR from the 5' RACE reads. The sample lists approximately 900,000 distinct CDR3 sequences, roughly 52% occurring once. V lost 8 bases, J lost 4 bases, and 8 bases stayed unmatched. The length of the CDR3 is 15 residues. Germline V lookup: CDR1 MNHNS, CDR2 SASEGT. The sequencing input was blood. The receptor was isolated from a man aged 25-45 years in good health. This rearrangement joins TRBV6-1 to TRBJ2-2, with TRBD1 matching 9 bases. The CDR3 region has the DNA TGTGCCAGCGGGGGACAGGGCGCCATCACCGGGGAGCTGTTTTTT. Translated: CASGGQGAITGELFF.